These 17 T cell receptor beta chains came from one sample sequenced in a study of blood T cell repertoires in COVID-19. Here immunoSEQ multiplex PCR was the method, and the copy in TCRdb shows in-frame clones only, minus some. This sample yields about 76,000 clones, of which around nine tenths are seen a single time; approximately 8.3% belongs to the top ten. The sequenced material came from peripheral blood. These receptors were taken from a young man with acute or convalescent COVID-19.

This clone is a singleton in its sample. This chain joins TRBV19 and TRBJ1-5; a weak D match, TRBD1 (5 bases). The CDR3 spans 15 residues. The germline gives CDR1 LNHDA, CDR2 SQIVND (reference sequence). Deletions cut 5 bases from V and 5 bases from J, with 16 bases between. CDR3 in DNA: TGTGCCAGTAGTGCCCGGGACGGGGGAGATCAGCCCCAGCATTTT. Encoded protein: CASSARDGGDQPQHF.

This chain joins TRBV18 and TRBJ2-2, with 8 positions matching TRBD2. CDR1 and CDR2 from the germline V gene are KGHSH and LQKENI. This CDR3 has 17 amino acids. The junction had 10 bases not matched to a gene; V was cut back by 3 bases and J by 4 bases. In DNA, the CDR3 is TGTGCCAGCTCACCCCCGGGAGCGGGGGTTTCCACCGGGGAGCTGTTTTTT. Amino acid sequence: CASSPPGAGVSTGELFF.

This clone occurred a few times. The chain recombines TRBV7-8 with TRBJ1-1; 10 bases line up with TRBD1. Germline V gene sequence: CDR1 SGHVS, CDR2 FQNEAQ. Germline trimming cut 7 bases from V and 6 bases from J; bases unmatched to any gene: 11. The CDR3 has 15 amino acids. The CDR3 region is CASIPRDRGSAEAFF. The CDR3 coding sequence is TGTGCCAGCATACCTCGGGACAGGGGATCCGCTGAAGCTTTCTTT.

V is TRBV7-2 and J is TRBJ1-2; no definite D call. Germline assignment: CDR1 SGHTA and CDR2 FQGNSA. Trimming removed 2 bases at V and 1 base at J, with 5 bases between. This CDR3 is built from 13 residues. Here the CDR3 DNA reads TGTGCCAGCAGCTTAAACAGTAACTATGGCTACACCTTC. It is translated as CASSLNSNYGYTF.

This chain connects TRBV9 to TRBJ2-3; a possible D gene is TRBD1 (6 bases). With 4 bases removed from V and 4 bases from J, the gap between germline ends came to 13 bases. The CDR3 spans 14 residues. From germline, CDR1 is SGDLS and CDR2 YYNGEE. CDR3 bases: TGTGCCAGCAGCCTCCGGGCAGGGGCAGATACGCAGTATTTT. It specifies CASSLRAGADTQYF.

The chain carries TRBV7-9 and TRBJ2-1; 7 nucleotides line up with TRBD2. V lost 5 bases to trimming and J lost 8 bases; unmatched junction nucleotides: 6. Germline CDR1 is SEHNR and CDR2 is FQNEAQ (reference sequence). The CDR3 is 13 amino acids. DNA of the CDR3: TGTGCCAGCAGCCAGGGTGGGAGGGATGAGCAGTTCTTC. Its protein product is CASSQGGRDEQFF.

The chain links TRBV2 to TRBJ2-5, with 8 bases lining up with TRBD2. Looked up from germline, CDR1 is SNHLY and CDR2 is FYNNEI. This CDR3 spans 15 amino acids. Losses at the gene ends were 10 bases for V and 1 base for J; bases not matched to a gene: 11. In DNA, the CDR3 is TGTGCCACCGGGGGGGTCGCCGGTTTCCAAGAGACCCAGTACTTC. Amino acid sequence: CATGGVAGFQETQYF.

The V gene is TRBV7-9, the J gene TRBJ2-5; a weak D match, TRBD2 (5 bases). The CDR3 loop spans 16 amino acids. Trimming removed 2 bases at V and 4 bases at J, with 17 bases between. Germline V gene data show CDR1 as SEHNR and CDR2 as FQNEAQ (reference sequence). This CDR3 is CASSLLPGVPGETQYF. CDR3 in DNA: TGTGCCAGCAGCTTATTGCCCGGGGTACCAGGAGAGACCCAGTACTTC.

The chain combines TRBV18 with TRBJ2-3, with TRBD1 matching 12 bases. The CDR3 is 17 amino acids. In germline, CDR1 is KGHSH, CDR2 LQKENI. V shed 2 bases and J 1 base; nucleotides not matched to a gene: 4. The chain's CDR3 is CASSPGGQGAGTDTQYF. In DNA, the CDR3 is TGTGCCAGCTCACCAGGGGGACAGGGGGCTGGCACAGATACGCAGTATTTT.

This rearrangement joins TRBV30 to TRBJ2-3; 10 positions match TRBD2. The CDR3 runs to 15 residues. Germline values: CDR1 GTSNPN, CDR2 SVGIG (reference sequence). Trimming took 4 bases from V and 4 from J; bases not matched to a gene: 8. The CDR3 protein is CAWTSGSFVADTQYF. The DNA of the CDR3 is TGTGCCTGGACTAGCGGGAGTTTCGTTGCAGATACGCAGTATTTT.

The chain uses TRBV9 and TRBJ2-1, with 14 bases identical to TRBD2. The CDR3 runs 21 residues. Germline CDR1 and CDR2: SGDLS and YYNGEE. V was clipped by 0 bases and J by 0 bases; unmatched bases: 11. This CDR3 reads CASSVASGLAGVRSSYNEQFF. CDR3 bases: TGTGCCAGCAGCGTAGCTTCGGGACTAGCGGGAGTCCGGAGCTCCTACAATGAGCAGTTCTTC.

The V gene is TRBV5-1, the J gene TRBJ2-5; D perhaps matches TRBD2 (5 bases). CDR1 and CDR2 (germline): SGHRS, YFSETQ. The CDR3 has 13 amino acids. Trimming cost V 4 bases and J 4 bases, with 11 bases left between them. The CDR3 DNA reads TGCGCCAGCAGCGGACTGGGTGCAGAGACCCAGTACTTC. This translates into CASSGLGAETQYF.

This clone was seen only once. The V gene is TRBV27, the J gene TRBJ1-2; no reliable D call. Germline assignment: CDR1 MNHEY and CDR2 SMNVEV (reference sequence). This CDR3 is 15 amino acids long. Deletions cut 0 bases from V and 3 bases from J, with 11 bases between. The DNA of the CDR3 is TGTGCCAGCAGTTTATCGTCGGGGAGGCACTATGGCTACACCTTC. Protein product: CASSLSSGRHYGYTF.

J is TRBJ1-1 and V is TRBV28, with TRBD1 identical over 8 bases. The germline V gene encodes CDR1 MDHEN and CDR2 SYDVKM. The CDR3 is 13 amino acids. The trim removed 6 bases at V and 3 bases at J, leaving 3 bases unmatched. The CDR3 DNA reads TGTGCCAGCAGACTGACAGGGGACACTGAAGCTTTCTTT. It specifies CASRLTGDTEAFF.

The CDR3 sequence is CASSQTGNKAYEQYF. Written as DNA, the CDR3 is TGTGCCAGCAGCCAGACAGGGAATAAAGCCTACGAGCAGTACTTC. The chain couples TRBV28 to TRBJ2-7; 7 bases map to TRBD1. Unmatched junction bases numbered 10, after V lost 6 bases and J lost 2 bases. The CDR3 is made up of 15 amino acids. Germline V gene lookup returns CDR1 MDHEN and CDR2 SYDVKM.

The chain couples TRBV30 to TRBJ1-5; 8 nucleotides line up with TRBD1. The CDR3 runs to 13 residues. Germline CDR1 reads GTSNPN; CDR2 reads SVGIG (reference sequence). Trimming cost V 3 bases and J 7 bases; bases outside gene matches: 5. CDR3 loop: CAWSQGADQPQHF. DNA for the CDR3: TGTGCCTGGAGCCAGGGGGCGGACCAGCCCCAGCATTTT.

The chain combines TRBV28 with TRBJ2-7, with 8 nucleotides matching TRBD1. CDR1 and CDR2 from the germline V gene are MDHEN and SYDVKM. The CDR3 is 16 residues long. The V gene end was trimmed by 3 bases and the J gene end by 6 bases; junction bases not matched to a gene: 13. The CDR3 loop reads CASSFRSGQGVREQYF. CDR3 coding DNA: TGTGCCAGCAGTTTTAGGTCCGGACAGGGCGTTCGCGAGCAGTACTTC.